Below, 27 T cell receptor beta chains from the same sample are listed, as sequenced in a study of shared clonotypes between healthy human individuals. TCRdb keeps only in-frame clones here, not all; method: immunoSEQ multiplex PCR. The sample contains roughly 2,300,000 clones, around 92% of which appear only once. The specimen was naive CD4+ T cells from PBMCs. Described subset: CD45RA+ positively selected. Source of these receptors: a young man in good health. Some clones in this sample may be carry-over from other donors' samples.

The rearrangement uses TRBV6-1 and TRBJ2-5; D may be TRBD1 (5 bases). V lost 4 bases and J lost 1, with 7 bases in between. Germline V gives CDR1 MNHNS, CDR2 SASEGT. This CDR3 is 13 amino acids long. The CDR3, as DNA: TGTGCCAGCAGTGCAGGGATCCAAGAGACCCAGTACTTC. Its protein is CASSAGIQETQYF.

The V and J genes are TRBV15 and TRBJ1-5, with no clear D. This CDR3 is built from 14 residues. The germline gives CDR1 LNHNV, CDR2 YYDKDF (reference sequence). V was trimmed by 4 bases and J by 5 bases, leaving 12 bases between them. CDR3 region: CATSTRFGDQPQHF. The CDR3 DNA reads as TGTGCCACCAGCACCCGCTTTGGCGATCAGCCCCAGCATTTT.

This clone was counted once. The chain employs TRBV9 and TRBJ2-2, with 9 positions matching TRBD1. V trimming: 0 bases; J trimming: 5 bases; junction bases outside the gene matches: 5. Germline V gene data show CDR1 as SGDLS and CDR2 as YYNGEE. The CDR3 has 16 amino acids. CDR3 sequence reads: CASSVAGQGMTGELFF. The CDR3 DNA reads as TGTGCCAGCAGCGTAGCGGGACAGGGAATGACCGGGGAGCTGTTTTTT.

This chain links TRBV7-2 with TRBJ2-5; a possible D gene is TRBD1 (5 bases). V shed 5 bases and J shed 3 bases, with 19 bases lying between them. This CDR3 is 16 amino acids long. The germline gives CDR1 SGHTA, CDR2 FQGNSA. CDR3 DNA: TGTGCCAGCAGCCCAATACCCTACCTAGGGGAAGAGACCCAGTACTTC. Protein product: CASSPIPYLGEETQYF. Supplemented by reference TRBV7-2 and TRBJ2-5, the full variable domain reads GAGVSQSPSNKVTEKGKDVELRCDPISGHTALYWYRQSLGQGLEFLIYFQGNSAPDKSGLPSDRFSAERTGGSVSTLTIQRTQQEDSAVYLCASSPIPYLGEETQYFGPGTRLLVL.

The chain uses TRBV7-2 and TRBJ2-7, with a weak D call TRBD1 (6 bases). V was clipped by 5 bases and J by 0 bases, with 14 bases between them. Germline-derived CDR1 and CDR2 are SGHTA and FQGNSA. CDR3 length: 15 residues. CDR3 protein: CASSRQERSSYEQYF. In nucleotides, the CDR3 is TGTGCCAGCAGCAGACAGGAAAGGAGCTCCTACGAGCAGTACTTC.

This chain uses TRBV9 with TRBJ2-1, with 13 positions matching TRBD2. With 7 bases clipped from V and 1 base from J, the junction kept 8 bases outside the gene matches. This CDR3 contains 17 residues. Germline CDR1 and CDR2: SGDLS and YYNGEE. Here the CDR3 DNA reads TGTGCCAGCGGCGGGACTAGCGGGACCCCTTCCTACAATGAGCAGTTCTTC. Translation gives CASGGTSGTPSYNEQFF. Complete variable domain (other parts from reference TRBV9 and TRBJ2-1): DSGVTQTPKHLITATGQRVTLRCSPRSGDLSVYWYQQSLDQGLQFLIQYYNGEERAKGNILERFSAQQFPDLHSELNLSSLELGDSALYFCASGGTSGTPSYNEQFFGPGTRLTVL.

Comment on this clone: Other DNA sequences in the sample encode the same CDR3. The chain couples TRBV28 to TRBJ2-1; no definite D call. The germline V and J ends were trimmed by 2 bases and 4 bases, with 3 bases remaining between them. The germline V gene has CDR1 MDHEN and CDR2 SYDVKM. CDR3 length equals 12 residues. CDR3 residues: CASSLRYNEQFF. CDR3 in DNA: TGTGCCAGCAGTTTAAGATACAATGAGCAGTTCTTC.

The CDR3 protein is CASSLAPGQGNTIYF. In DNA form, the CDR3 reads TGTGCCAGCAGCTTGGCCCCGGGACAGGGAAACACCATATATTTT. The V and J genes are TRBV5-8 and TRBJ1-3; 7 bases agree with TRBD1. Germline lookup yields CDR1 SGHTS and CDR2 YDEGEE. The CDR3 sequence is 15 residues long. V was clipped by 0 bases and J by 4 bases; unmatched bases: 4.

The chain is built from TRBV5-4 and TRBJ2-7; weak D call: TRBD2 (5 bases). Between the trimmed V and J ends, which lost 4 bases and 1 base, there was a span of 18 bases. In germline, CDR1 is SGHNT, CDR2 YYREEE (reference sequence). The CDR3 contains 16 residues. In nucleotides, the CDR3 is TGTGCCAGCAGCCGGGGTGGTAGCGCCCTTTCCTACGAGCAGTACTTC. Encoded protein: CASSRGGSALSYEQYF.

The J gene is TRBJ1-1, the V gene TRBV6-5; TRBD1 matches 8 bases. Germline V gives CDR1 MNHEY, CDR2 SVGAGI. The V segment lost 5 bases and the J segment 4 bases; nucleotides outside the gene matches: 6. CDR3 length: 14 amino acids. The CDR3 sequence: CASSARDRSTEAFF. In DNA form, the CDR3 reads TGTGCCAGCAGTGCCCGGGACAGGAGCACTGAAGCTTTCTTT.

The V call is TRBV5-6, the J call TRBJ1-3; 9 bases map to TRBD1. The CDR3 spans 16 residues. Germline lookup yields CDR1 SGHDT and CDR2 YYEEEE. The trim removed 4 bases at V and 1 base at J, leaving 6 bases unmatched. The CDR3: CASSPGQGPSGNTIYF. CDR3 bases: TGTGCCAGCAGCCCCGGACAGGGGCCTTCTGGAAACACCATATATTTT.

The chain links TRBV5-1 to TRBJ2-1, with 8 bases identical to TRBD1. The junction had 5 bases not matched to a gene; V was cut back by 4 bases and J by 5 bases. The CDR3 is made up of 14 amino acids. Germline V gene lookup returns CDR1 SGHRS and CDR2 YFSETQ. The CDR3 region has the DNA TGCGCCAGCAGCCGGGACAGGCGTAACAATGAGCAGTTCTTC. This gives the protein CASSRDRRNNEQFF.

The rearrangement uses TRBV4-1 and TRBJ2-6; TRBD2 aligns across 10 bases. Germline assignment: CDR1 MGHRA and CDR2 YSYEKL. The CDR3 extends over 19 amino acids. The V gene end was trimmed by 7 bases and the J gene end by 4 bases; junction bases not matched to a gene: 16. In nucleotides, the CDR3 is TGCGCCAGCAACCCGATGGAGCGGGAGGGCCAGAACGGGGCCAACGTCCTGACTTTC. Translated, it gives CASNPMEREGQNGANVLTF.

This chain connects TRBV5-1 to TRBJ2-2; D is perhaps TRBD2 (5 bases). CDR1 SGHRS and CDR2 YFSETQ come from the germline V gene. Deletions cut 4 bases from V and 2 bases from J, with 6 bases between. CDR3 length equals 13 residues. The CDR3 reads CASSRTNTGELFF. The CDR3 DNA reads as TGCGCCAGCAGCCGGACTAACACCGGGGAGCTGTTTTTT.

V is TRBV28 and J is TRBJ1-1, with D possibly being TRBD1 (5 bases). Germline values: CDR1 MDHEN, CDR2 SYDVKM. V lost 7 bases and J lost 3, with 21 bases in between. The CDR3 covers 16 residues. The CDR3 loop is CASIKWGRLGDTEAFF. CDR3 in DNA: TGTGCCAGCATCAAGTGGGGTCGGTTGGGGGACACTGAAGCTTTCTTT.

This CDR3 reads CASSQVSSGRPYEQYF. For the CDR3, the DNA is TGCGCCAGCAGCCAAGTGAGTAGCGGGAGGCCCTACGAGCAGTACTTC. V is TRBV4-1 and J is TRBJ2-7; the match to TRBD2 covers 10 bases. J was trimmed by 2 bases and V by 1 base; bases with no gene match: 5. Germline V gene sequence: CDR1 MGHRA, CDR2 YSYEKL. The CDR3 is made up of 16 amino acids.

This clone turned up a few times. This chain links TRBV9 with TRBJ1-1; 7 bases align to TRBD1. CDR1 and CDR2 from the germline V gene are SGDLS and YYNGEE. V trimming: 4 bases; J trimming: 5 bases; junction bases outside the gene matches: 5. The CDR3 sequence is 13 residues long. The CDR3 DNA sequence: TGTGCCAGCAGCCCCCGGGACAGAACTGAAGCTTTCTTT. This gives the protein CASSPRDRTEAFF.

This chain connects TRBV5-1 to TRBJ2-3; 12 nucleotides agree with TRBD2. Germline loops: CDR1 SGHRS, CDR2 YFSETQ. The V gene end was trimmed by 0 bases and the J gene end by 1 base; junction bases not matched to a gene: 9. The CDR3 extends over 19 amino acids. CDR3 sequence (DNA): TGCGCCAGCAGCTTGGTGGCTAGCGGGAGGGGAGTAGGCACAGATACGCAGTATTTT. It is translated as CASSLVASGRGVGTDTQYF.

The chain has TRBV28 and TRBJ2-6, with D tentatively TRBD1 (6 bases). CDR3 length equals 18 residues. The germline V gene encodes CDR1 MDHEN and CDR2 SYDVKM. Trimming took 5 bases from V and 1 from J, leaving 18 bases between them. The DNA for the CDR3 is TGTGCCAGCAGTCCAAGGCCAGGGGATCGGTCTGGGGCCAACGTCCTGACTTTC. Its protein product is CASSPRPGDRSGANVLTF.

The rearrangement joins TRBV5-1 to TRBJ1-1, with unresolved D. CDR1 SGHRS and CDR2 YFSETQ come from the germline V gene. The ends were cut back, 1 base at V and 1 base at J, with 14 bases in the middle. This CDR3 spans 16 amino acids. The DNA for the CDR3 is TGCGCCAGCAGCTTGTCAGTCCGAATGGGGAACACTGAAGCTTTCTTT. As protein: CASSLSVRMGNTEAFF.

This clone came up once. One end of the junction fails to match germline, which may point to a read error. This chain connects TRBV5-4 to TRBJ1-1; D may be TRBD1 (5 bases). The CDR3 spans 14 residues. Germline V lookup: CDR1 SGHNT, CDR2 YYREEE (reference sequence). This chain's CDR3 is CASNLGPSNTEAFF. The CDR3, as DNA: TGTGCCAGCAACTTGGGACCCTCGAACACTGAAGCTTTCTTT.

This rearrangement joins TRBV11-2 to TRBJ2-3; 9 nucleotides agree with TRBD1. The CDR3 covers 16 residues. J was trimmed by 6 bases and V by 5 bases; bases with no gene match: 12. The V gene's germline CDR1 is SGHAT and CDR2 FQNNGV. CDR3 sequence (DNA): TGTGCCAGCAGCCGAAGAAGGCTCGGACAGGGGGATACGCAGTATTTT. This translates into CASSRRRLGQGDTQYF.

CDR3 sequence (DNA): TGTGCCAGTGACCGGGACGCGAAGTACTTC. Its protein product is CASDRDAKYF. This sequence joins TRBV21-1 and TRBJ2-7. TRBV21-1 is shown as a pseudogene. The CDR3 runs to 10 residues.

This chain's CDR3 is CASSLQNILSYEQYF. For the CDR3, the DNA is TGTGCCAGCTCACTACAGAACATTCTATCCTACGAGCAGTACTTC. The chain recombines TRBV18 with TRBJ2-7; D not resolved. CDR3 length: 15 amino acids. Germline CDR1 reads KGHSH; CDR2 reads LQKENI. Trimming left V 4 bases short and J 1 base short, with 14 bases between.

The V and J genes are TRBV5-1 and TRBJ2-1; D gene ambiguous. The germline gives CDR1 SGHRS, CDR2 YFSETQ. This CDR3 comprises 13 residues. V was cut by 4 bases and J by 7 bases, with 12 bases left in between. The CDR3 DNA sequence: TGCGCCAGCAGCCCCGTTTGGGCGAATGAGCAGTTCTTC. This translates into CASSPVWANEQFF.

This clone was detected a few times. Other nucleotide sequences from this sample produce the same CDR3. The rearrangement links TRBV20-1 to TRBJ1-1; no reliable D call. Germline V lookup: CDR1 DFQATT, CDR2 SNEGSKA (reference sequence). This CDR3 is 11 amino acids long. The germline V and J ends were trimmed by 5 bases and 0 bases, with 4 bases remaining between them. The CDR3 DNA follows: TGCAGTGCTCCAGTGAACACTGAAGCTTTCTTT. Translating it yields CSAPVNTEAFF.

CDR3 bases: TGCGCCAGCAGCACAGGACAGGGGGGATGGAACACTGAAGCTTTCTTT. As protein: CASSTGQGGWNTEAFF. V is TRBV5-1 and J is TRBJ1-1, with TRBD1 matching over 10 bases. The CDR3 is 16 amino acids. V was pared by 4 bases and J by 1 base, with 7 bases of the junction left unmatched. CDR1 is SGHRS, CDR2 YFSETQ, per germline.